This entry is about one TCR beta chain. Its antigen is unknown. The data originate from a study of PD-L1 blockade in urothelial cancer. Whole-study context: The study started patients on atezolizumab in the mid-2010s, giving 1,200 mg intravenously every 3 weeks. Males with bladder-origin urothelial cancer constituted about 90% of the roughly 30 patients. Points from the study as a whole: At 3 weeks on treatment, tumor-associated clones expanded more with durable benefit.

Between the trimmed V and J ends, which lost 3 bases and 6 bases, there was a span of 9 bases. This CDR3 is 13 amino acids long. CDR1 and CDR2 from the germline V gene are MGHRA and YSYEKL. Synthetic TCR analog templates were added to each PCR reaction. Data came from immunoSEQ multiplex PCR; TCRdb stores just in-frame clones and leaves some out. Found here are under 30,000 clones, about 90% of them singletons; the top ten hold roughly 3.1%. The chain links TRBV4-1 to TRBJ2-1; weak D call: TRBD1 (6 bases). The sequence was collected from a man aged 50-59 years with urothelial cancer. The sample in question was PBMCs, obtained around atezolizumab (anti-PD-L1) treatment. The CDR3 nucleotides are TGCGCCAGCAGCCACGGACAGATCAATGAGCAGTTCTTC. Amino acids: CASSHGQINEQFF.